The next 21 T cell receptor beta chains were all read from a single sample in a study of T cell responses to AZD1222 COVID-19 vaccine. The data were produced by immunoSEQ multiplex PCR, yet TCRdb's version contains in-frame clones alone and is incomplete. Here the sample spans roughly 200,000 clones, approximately 94% being singletons. The input for sequencing was peripheral blood, taken 28 days after the second dose of the MenACWY control vaccine. These receptors came from an adult who received the MenACWY meningococcal vaccine as a control.

The J gene is TRBJ1-2, the V gene TRBV9, with D perhaps matching TRBD1 (5 bases). Between the trimmed V and J ends, which lost 3 bases and 8 bases, there was a span of 17 bases. The CDR3 has 14 residues. CDR1 and CDR2 (germline): SGDLS, YYNGEE. This CDR3 is CASSGEGPAGGYTF. CDR3 DNA sequence: TGTGCCAGCAGCGGGGAAGGGCCCGCAGGGGGCTACACCTTC.

This clone was observed a single time. The rearrangement joins TRBV7-2 to TRBJ1-6, with D maybe TRBD1 (5 bases). The V end was cut by 5 bases, the J end by 0 bases, with 11 bases between. Per germline, CDR1 SGHTA and CDR2 FQGNSA. CDR3 size: 16 residues. The CDR3 bases are TGTGCCAGCAGCCCCCGACAGAGCTCCTATAATTCACCCCTCCACTTT. This sequence encodes CASSPRQSSYNSPLHF.

This clone was seen only once. This sequence joins TRBV27 and TRBJ2-2, with D unclear. Germline loops: CDR1 MNHEY, CDR2 SMNVEV (reference sequence). Trimming left V 5 bases short and J 5 bases short, with 9 bases between. The CDR3 is 13 amino acids. The CDR3 DNA is TGTGCCAGCAGTGAGACCAGTACCGGGGAGCTGTTTTTT. It specifies CASSETSTGELFF.

The table lists this clone with a count of one. This chain connects TRBV4-2 to TRBJ1-2; D gene ambiguous. The germline V gene encodes CDR1 LGHNA and CDR2 YNFKEQ. With 0 bases removed from V and 8 bases from J, the gap between germline ends came to 10 bases. CDR3 length equals 13 residues. Here the CDR3 DNA reads TGTGCCAGCAGCCAAGATCTCGATAGGGGCTACACCTTC. As protein: CASSQDLDRGYTF.

The V gene is TRBV28, the J gene TRBJ2-7; D gene uncertain. The CDR3 spans 12 residues. Trimming removed 6 bases from V and 0 bases from J, with 6 bases in between. Germline V lookup: CDR1 MDHEN, CDR2 SYDVKM. Here the CDR3 reads CASRSLSYEQYF. For the CDR3, the DNA is TGTGCCAGCAGGTCCCTCTCCTACGAGCAGTACTTC.

CDR3 region: CASVQVGGYTF. The CDR3, as DNA: TGTGCCAGCGTACAGGTCGGAGGCTACACCTTC. This chain joins TRBV6-5 and TRBJ1-2; maybe TRBD1 (5 bases). Trimming removed 8 bases from V and 8 bases from J, with 12 bases in between. The CDR3 consists of 11 residues. CDR1 MNHEY and CDR2 SVGAGI come from the germline V gene.

The CDR3 region is CASSLRARGSPLHF. DNA of the CDR3: TGTGCCAGCAGTTTACGAGCTAGGGGTTCACCCCTCCACTTT. This chain joins TRBV27 and TRBJ1-6, with a tentative D call TRBD1 (5 bases). The CDR3 contains 14 residues. The V gene lost 2 bases and the J gene lost 9 bases, with 11 bases spanning the gap. From germline, CDR1 is MNHEY and CDR2 SMNVEV (reference sequence).

The V gene is TRBV9, the J gene TRBJ2-1, with 11 bases matching TRBD2. Trimming took 0 bases from V and 8 from J; bases not matched to a gene: 25. CDR1 and CDR2 (germline): SGDLS, YYNGEE. CDR3 length: 22 amino acids. The DNA for the CDR3 is TGTGCCAGCAGCGTAGCCACGCCCTCCGGGACTAGCGGCCGAGGGGTACGGGATGAGCAGTTCTTC. Amino acid sequence: CASSVATPSGTSGRGVRDEQFF. Supplemented by reference TRBV9 and TRBJ2-1, the full variable domain reads DSGVTQTPKHLITATGQRVTLRCSPRSGDLSVYWYQQSLDQGLQFLIQYYNGEERAKGNILERFSAQQFPDLHSELNLSSLELGDSALYFCASSVATPSGTSGRGVRDEQFFGPGTRLTVL.

The chain is built from TRBV28 and TRBJ2-7; either TRBD1 or TRBD2 may fit D (5 bases each). This CDR3 spans 15 amino acids. Germline CDR1 and CDR2: MDHEN and SYDVKM. With 7 bases removed from V and 2 bases from J, the gap between germline ends came to 18 bases. CDR3 in amino acids: CASTRTGTHAYEQYF. Written as DNA, the CDR3 is TGTGCCAGCACGAGAACCGGGACCCATGCCTACGAGCAGTACTTC.

V and J are TRBV18 and TRBJ2-6; TRBD1 aligns across 9 bases. Germline loops: CDR1 KGHSH, CDR2 LQKENI. V was pared by 4 bases and J by 0 bases, with 4 bases of the junction left unmatched. This CDR3 is 17 amino acids long. The CDR3 nucleotides read TGTGCCAGCTCACGGGACAGGGATACCTCTGGGGCCAACGTCCTGACTTTC. This encodes CASSRDRDTSGANVLTF.

V gene TRBV4-3 combines with J gene TRBJ2-2; 7 nucleotides align to TRBD2. Germline V gene data show CDR1 as LGHNA and CDR2 as YSLEER. The CDR3 spans 16 residues. V gave up 5 bases and J gave up 1 base; unmatched junction bases: 7. The CDR3 loop reads CASSEALAENTGELFF. CDR3 nucleotide sequence: TGCGCCAGCAGCGAGGCGCTAGCGGAGAACACCGGGGAGCTGTTTTTT.

V gene TRBV7-3 combines with J gene TRBJ2-1; 8 bases are shared with TRBD1. The CDR3 contains 13 residues. With 3 bases clipped from V and 7 bases from J, the junction kept 2 bases outside the gene matches. CDR1 SGHTA and CDR2 FQGTGA come from the germline V gene. The CDR3 region is CASSLTGANEQFF. The CDR3 coding sequence is TGTGCCAGCAGCTTGACAGGGGCGAATGAGCAGTTCTTC. The full variable domain, with the rest looked up from reference TRBV7-3 and TRBJ2-1, is GAGVSQTPSNKVTEKGKYVELRCDPISGHTALYWYRQSLGQGPEFLIYFQGTGAADDSGLPNDRFFAVRPEGSVSTLKIQRTERGDSAVYLCASSLTGANEQFFGPGTRLTVL.

The V call is TRBV4-1, the J call TRBJ1-6; D remains ambiguous. Germline V gives CDR1 MGHRA, CDR2 YSYEKL. This CDR3 is 16 amino acids long. V dropped 0 bases and J dropped 10 bases, with 16 bases sitting between them. The CDR3 sequence is CASSQDIPLKESPLHF. DNA for the CDR3: TGCGCCAGCAGCCAAGATATCCCCTTAAAGGAATCACCCCTCCACTTT.

This chain uses TRBV9 with TRBJ2-1; TRBD2 aligns across 9 bases. With 2 bases clipped from V and 4 bases from J, the junction kept 7 bases outside the gene matches. Looked up from germline, CDR1 is SGDLS and CDR2 is YYNGEE. This CDR3 has 16 residues. The CDR3 DNA is TGTGCCAGCAGCGTGCCCGCTAGCGGGAAATACAATGAGCAGTTCTTC. Protein sequence: CASSVPASGKYNEQFF.

In nucleotides, the CDR3 is TGCAGCGTCCCGGGACAGTCCTACGAGCAGTACTTC. Protein product: CSVPGQSYEQYF. The chain links TRBV29-1 to TRBJ2-7, with 7 bases aligning to TRBD1. The CDR3 runs to 12 residues. V dropped 6 bases and J dropped 1; count of bases not matched to a gene: 3. Germline V gene lookup returns CDR1 SQVTM and CDR2 ANQGSEA.

The CDR3 region is CASSSGQGAPGELFF. The CDR3 bases are TGTGCCAGCAGCTCGGGACAGGGGGCCCCCGGGGAGCTGTTTTTT. The V call is TRBV11-3, the J call TRBJ2-2; 12 bases fit TRBD1. The length of the CDR3 is 15 residues. The germline gives CDR1 SGHNT, CDR2 YENEEA. V was clipped by 4 bases and J by 6 bases; unmatched bases: 3.

The chain is built from TRBV27 and TRBJ1-5, with 8 bases matching TRBD1. Losses at the gene ends were 6 bases for V and 3 bases for J; bases not matched to a gene: 13. From germline, CDR1 is MNHEY and CDR2 SMNVEV (reference sequence). The CDR3 length is 17 residues. The CDR3 is CASSRGGTGGYNQPQHF. The CDR3 DNA reads as TGTGCCAGCAGCCGCGGAGGTACAGGGGGATACAATCAGCCCCAGCATTTT.

This chain uses TRBV6-2 or TRBV6-3 with TRBJ2-3; no clear D gene. There are 12 residues in the CDR3. Trimming removed 5 bases at V and 4 bases at J, with 7 bases between. CDR1 and CDR2 from the germline V gene are MNHEY and SVGEGT. The CDR3 reads CASSQRPDTQYF. For the CDR3, the DNA is TGTGCCAGCAGTCAACGCCCAGATACGCAGTATTTT.

This chain uses TRBV5-6 with TRBJ1-4; D not resolved. Germline CDR1 is SGHDT and CDR2 is YYEEEE. Trimming shortened V by 0 bases and J by 4 bases, and 10 bases separated the two germline ends. The CDR3 covers 15 residues. The CDR3 bases are TGTGCCAGCAGCTTGGAGACGGAGGGTAATGAAAAACTGTTTTTT. Amino acid sequence: CASSLETEGNEKLFF.

The chain carries TRBV19 and TRBJ2-7, with TRBD2 matching 8 bases. CDR3 length: 16 amino acids. Germline trimming cut 2 bases from V and 7 bases from J; bases unmatched to any gene: 13. Germline CDR1 and CDR2: LNHDA and SQIVND (reference sequence). In DNA form, the CDR3 reads TGTGCCAGTAGTATACTAAGCGGGAGCCCCCCCGGGGAGCAGTACTTC. Its protein product is CASSILSGSPPGEQYF.

The chain employs TRBV19 and TRBJ1-1; unclear D gene. CDR1 LNHDA and CDR2 SQIVND come from the germline V gene (reference sequence). The CDR3 length is 14 residues. V gave up 7 bases and J gave up 0 bases, with 12 bases separating them. The CDR3 loop reads CASTLSLMNTEAFF. CDR3 in DNA: TGTGCCAGTACTCTAAGCCTTATGAACACTGAAGCTTTCTTT.